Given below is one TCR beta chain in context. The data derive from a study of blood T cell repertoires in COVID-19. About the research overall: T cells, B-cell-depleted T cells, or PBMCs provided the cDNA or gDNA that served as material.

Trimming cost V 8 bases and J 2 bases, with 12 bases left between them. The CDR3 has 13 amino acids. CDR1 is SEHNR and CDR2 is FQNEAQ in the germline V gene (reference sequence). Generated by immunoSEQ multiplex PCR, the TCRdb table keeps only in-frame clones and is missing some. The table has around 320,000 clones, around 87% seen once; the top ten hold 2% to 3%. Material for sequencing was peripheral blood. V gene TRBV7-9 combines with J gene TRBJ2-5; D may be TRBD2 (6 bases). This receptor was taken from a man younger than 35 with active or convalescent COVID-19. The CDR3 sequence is CASGPGVQETQYF. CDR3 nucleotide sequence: TGTGCCAGCGGACCGGGGGTTCAAGAGACCCAGTACTTC.